Detailed here is one T cell receptor (beta chain). This sample was included in a study of blood T cell repertoires in COVID-19. Source study methods: Amplified reference gene primers provided the basis for estimating nucleated cell counts. Only in-frame clones appear in the TCRdb table, and some are missing; sequencing was by immunoSEQ multiplex PCR. V and J calls and clone size are as listed in that table; D and trimming were resolved from the DNA. The table lists some 240,000 clones, approximately 78% of them singletons. V shed 0 bases and J shed 5 bases, with 16 bases lying between them. CDR1 is MGHRA and CDR2 is YSYEKL in the germline V gene. This CDR3 has 16 residues. Enrolment of Seattle patients took place during active infection, and they were followed longitudinally.

The chain has TRBV4-1 and TRBJ2-5, with D maybe TRBD2 (7 bases). This sequence was found in a woman in her seventies with COVID-19, enrolled during active disease. Specimen: peripheral blood. This CDR3 reads CASSQDSGGESETQYF. CDR3 nucleotide sequence: TGCGCCAGCAGCCAAGACTCGGGGGGCGAATCTGAGACCCAGTACTTC.